This T cell receptor beta chain was observed in a study of neoadjuvant anti-PD-1 for oral cavity cancer. Whole-study context: Patients mostly received three to four biweekly nivolumab doses at 3 mg/kg before surgery.

V was trimmed by 0 bases and J by 7 bases, leaving 12 bases between them. The CDR3 sequence is 14 residues long. Germline V gene sequence: CDR1 SEHNR, CDR2 FQNEAQ (reference sequence). Time point given: after neoadjuvant nivolumab, at surgical resection. These oral cavity squamous cell carcinomas were HPV-negative and locally advanced. No culture or expansion preceded analysis of these blood cells. Most PBMC samples had about 520 ng input DNA in six replicates. TCRdb's table, derived via immunoSEQ multiplex PCR, lists solely in-frame clones and lacks some. The data contain more than 13,000 clones, under 85% of them singletons. In its sample, this clone was seen a few times.

The starting material was PBMCs, obtained after nivolumab (anti-PD-1) treatment. The clonotype originates from a person aged 35-79 years with oral cavity squamous cell carcinoma. This chain links TRBV7-9 with TRBJ1-1; D possibly corresponds to TRBD1 (5 bases). CDR3 in DNA: TGTGCCAGCAGCTTAGCGCCGAGCCAGGGTGAAGCTTTCTTT. Translation: CASSLAPSQGEAFF.